The 22 T cell receptor beta chains reported below all come from one sample, sequenced in a study of CD8 T cells in Susac syndrome. About 0.45 to 1 ug RNA was reverse transcribed with random hexamers. TCRdb reanalysed the immunoSEQ multiplex PCR reads using MiXCR and keeps one entry per CDR3 protein. Among some 260,000 distinct CDR3 sequences, roughly 81% were seen once, and the ten largest hold around 0.12%. The material sequenced was CD8+ T cells from PBMCs. The receptors were sampled from a human donor with multiple sclerosis.

V gene TRBV23-1 combines with J gene TRBJ1-1, with D tentatively TRBD1 (5 bases). TRBV23-1 is given ORF status, its function remaining uncertain. The V end lost 4 bases, the J end lost 13 bases, and 19 bases lay between the germline ends. CDR3 length: 13 residues. Here the CDR3 DNA reads TGCGCCAGCAGTCTGGCGCTCGGGGGGGTGCTTTTCTTT. Encoded protein: CASSLALGGVLFF.

V is TRBV7-3 and J is TRBJ2-1; 7 nucleotides line up with TRBD1. The J segment lost 7 bases and the V segment lost 5 bases, leaving 14 bases of the junction unmatched. This CDR3 spans 16 amino acids. Germline V gene sequence: CDR1 SGHTA, CDR2 FQGTGA. The CDR3 sequence is CASSLNSGQLFNEQFF. DNA for the CDR3: TGTGCCAGCAGCCTAAACTCGGGACAGCTTTTTAATGAGCAGTTCTTC.

In DNA form, the CDR3 reads TGTGCCAGCAGCCAAGACGGGACAGGGAAGTCCTACGAGCAGTACTTC. Encoded protein: CASSQDGTGKSYEQYF. V and J are TRBV4-2 and TRBJ2-7, with 9 bases aligning to TRBD1. The germline V gene has CDR1 LGHNA and CDR2 YNFKEQ. CDR3 length: 16 amino acids. Trimming cost V 0 bases and J 1 base; bases outside gene matches: 4.

The V and J genes are TRBV6-2 or TRBV6-3 and TRBJ2-5; 9 bases fit TRBD1. Germline-derived CDR1 and CDR2 are MNHEY and SVGEGT. CDR3 size: 15 residues. V shed 6 bases, J shed 4 bases, and the junction held 9 bases outside the gene matches. The CDR3 sequence: CASRLQGARSETQYF. The CDR3 DNA follows: TGTGCCAGCAGACTACAGGGGGCGAGGTCAGAGACCCAGTACTTC.

The V call is TRBV6-1, the J call TRBJ1-2; a weak D match, TRBD1 (5 bases). Per the germline V gene, CDR1 is MNHNS and CDR2 is SASEGT. This CDR3 has 11 residues. V shed 8 bases and J shed 7 bases, with 11 bases lying between them. In nucleotides, the CDR3 is TGTGCCAGCGGAGGGGTTGGTGGCTACACCTTC. It yields the protein CASGGVGGYTF.

This chain joins TRBV3-1 and TRBJ2-3, with TRBD2 identical over 7 bases. CDR3 length equals 19 residues. Trimming at V came to 3 bases and at J to 0 bases, leaving 15 bases not matched to a gene. Germline CDR1 LGHDT, CDR2 YNNKEL (reference sequence). CDR3 region: CASSQAEAGLVWSTDTQYF. The CDR3 DNA sequence: TGTGCCAGCAGCCAGGCTGAAGCGGGACTCGTTTGGAGCACAGATACGCAGTATTTT.

This chain uses TRBV21-1 with TRBJ1-5; the tabulated D call, TRBD1, remains unverified against the DNA. TRBV21-1 is annotated as a pseudogene. This CDR3 spans 15 amino acids. The CDR3 region has the DNA TGTGCCAGCCATCCGACAGGGGTACACAATCAGCCCCAGCATTTT. This encodes CASHPTGVHNQPQHF.

The chain uses TRBV7-6 and TRBJ1-1, with D perhaps matching TRBD1 (5 bases). V was trimmed by 5 bases and J by 1 base, leaving 17 bases between them. The CDR3 consists of 16 residues. The germline V gene encodes CDR1 SGHVS and CDR2 FNYEAQ. The CDR3 bases are TGTGCCAGCAGCATTCCCGGGACGGGGGAGAACACTGAAGCTTTCTTT. Amino acid sequence: CASSIPGTGENTEAFF.

V usage is TRBV30 and J usage is TRBJ1-6; D remains ambiguous. The CDR3 runs 11 residues. CDR1 is GTSNPN, CDR2 SVGIG, per germline (reference sequence). Trimming left V 4 bases short and J 5 bases short, with 3 bases between. In DNA form, the CDR3 reads TGTGCCTGGAACGATAATTCACCCCTCCACTTT. Residues: CAWNDNSPLHF.

The rearrangement joins TRBV29-1 to TRBJ1-2; the match to TRBD1 covers 8 bases. This CDR3 has 16 residues. Germline trimming cut 3 bases from V and 2 bases from J; bases unmatched to any gene: 11. Germline CDR1 reads SQVTM; CDR2 reads ANQGSEA. CDR3 DNA sequence: TGCAGCGTTGAGTCGGACAGGGCGGATCGAAACTATGGCTACACCTTC. Translated: CSVESDRADRNYGYTF.

The chain has TRBV9 and TRBJ2-2; D is possibly TRBD2 (6 bases). V gave up 0 bases and J gave up 3 bases, with 9 bases separating them. Germline V gene sequence: CDR1 SGDLS, CDR2 YYNGEE. This CDR3 comprises 15 residues. In DNA, the CDR3 is TGTGCCAGCAGCGTAGCTGGGGGGTACACCGGGGAGCTGTTTTTT. Translation: CASSVAGGYTGELFF.

The chain has TRBV27 and TRBJ2-3; D is ambiguous. The CDR3 is 14 residues long. Germline V lookup: CDR1 MNHEY, CDR2 SMNVEV (reference sequence). With 2 bases removed from V and 1 base from J, the gap between germline ends came to 7 bases. CDR3 DNA: TGTGCCAGCAGTTTAACCCGGGGCACAGATACGCAGTATTTT. Its translation is CASSLTRGTDTQYF.

This clonotype was counted between two and nine times. The chain links TRBV5-4 to TRBJ1-2, with 10 bases that match TRBD1. The trim removed 1 base at V and 0 bases at J, leaving 9 bases unmatched. CDR1 and CDR2 from the germline V gene are SGHNT and YYREEE (reference sequence). CDR3 length: 18 residues. Here the CDR3 DNA reads TGTGCCAGCAGCTTGTGGGGACAGGGGTTCCCGACTAACTATGGCTACACCTTC. The encoded protein is CASSLWGQGFPTNYGYTF.

The chain recombines TRBV7-9 with TRBJ1-5; a possible D gene is TRBD1 (5 bases). Germline assignment: CDR1 SEHNR and CDR2 FQNEAQ (reference sequence). The CDR3 consists of 13 residues. The V gene lost 4 bases and the J gene lost 5 bases, with 9 bases spanning the gap. For the CDR3, the DNA is TGTGCCAGCAGCTGGGACGGGGATCAGCCCCAGCATTTT. Protein sequence: CASSWDGDQPQHF.

The CDR3 DNA reads as TGCGCCAGCCGTGGGGTCTCCCTAAGCGATGAGCAGTTCTTC. Translation gives CASRGVSLSDEQFF. The chain has TRBV4-1 and TRBJ2-1, with D hard to call. This CDR3 has 14 amino acids. Germline V gene sequence: CDR1 MGHRA, CDR2 YSYEKL. Trimming removed 8 bases at V and 8 bases at J, with 19 bases between.

This chain connects TRBV19 to TRBJ2-7; D is unresolved. Germline V gives CDR1 LNHDA, CDR2 SQIVND (reference sequence). The CDR3 has 14 residues. Trimming pared 6 bases from V and 0 bases from J, leaving 12 bases between. The CDR3 region has the DNA TGTGCCAGTAGCCGGCCTGACCTCTCCTACGAGCAGTACTTC. Protein product: CASSRPDLSYEQYF. Full variable domain (missing parts from reference TRBV19 and TRBJ2-7): DGGITQSPKYLFRKEGQNVTLSCEQNLNHDAMYWYRQDPGQGLRLIYYSQIVNDFQKGDIAEGYSVSREKKESFPLTVTSAQKNPTAFYLCASSRPDLSYEQYFGPGTRLTVT.

This clonotype was observed a few times. This sequence joins TRBV2 and TRBJ2-7; D might be TRBD1 or TRBD2, each matching 6 bases. V lost 3 bases to trimming and J lost 1 base, with 13 bases between them. This CDR3 spans 15 amino acids. Germline CDR1 reads SNHLY; CDR2 reads FYNNEI. CDR3 sequence (DNA): TGTGCCAGCAGTGAGGGGGCGGGACGTTCCTACGAGCAGTACTTC. This codes for CASSEGAGRSYEQYF.

The chain has TRBV24-1 and TRBJ2-2; possible D gene TRBD1, 5 bases. V lost 0 bases and J 6 bases, leaving 10 bases between the germline ends. Germline CDR1 is KGHDR and CDR2 is SFDVKD. The length of the CDR3 is 15 residues. The DNA for the CDR3 is TGTGCCACCAGTGATTTGGGCAGGGCGGCCGGGGAGCTGTTTTTT. It encodes CATSDLGRAAGELFF.

This clonotype was seen only a few times. This chain uses TRBV5-6 with TRBJ2-3; D possibly corresponds to TRBD1 (5 bases). Germline CDR1 reads SGHDT; CDR2 reads YYEEEE. The CDR3 length is 16 residues. Deletions cut 2 bases from V and 3 bases from J, with 16 bases between. The CDR3 nucleotides read TGTGCCAGCAGCTTCCGCAGGGAATTAGGAACAGATACGCAGTATTTT. As protein: CASSFRRELGTDTQYF.

The genes are TRBV5-4 and TRBJ1-1, with D possibly TRBD1 on 6 matching bases. V was pared by 5 bases and J by 3 bases, with 14 bases between. From germline, CDR1 is SGHNT and CDR2 YYREEE (reference sequence). The CDR3 covers 14 residues. The DNA of the CDR3 is TGTGCCAGCAGTTCAGCACAGGGCTACACTGAAGCTTTCTTT. This encodes CASSSAQGYTEAFF.

Written as DNA, the CDR3 is TGCAGCCTAGGAGGAACGGGAGCGGGGAATGAGCAGTTCTTC. Protein sequence: CSLGGTGAGNEQFF. The chain carries TRBV29-1 and TRBJ2-1; 7 positions match TRBD2. The CDR3 covers 14 residues. Germline V CDR1 and CDR2: SQVTM, ANQGSEA. The V gene end was trimmed by 8 bases and the J gene end by 7 bases; junction bases not matched to a gene: 14.

This clonotype is a singleton in its sample. V usage is TRBV6-6 and J usage is TRBJ2-7; D possibly corresponds to TRBD2 (6 bases). Trimming removed 0 bases at V and 2 bases at J, with 8 bases between. Germline V gene data show CDR1 as MNHNY and CDR2 as SVGAGI (reference sequence). The CDR3 is 14 amino acids. The CDR3 bases are TGTGCCAGCAGTTACTCGGAGGGTACCTACGAGCAGTACTTC. Its translation: CASSYSEGTYEQYF.